Only one count was recorded for the clone carrying this T cell receptor (beta chain). Its cognate antigen is unknown. The PCR made use of 60 Vbeta and 13 Jbeta primers. In the authors' methods: In a later analysis, of approximately 81 million unique beta chains, about 12 million appeared in at least two donors. Profiled with immunoSEQ multiplex PCR; TCRdb holds only in-frame clones, not every one. That table gives V, J and clone size, and the DNA gave D and trimming. The data show 150,000 to 200,000 clones, with over 75% seen just once and more than 1.5% held by the top ten. The data were obtained in a study of cytomegalovirus exposure and HLA in healthy donors. Whole-study results and caveats: For most TCR beta V segments, an earlier analysis put the productive rate at about 87% or about 30% of the time. Most TCR sequences proved rare, with some public TCRs found in many donors.

From germline, CDR1 is LGHNA and CDR2 YSLEER. J gave up 16 bases and V 0 bases, and 9 bases lay outside the gene matches. The CDR3 length is 16 residues. Sequenced: PBMCs. The V and J genes are TRBV4-3 and TRBJ2-1; 16 nucleotides agree with TRBD2. The source is a man between 18 and 35 years old in good health and CMV-seronegative. CDR3 nucleotides: TGCGCCAGCAGCCAAGATTTGGGACTAGCGGGGGGGGACATATTCTTC. It is translated as CASSQDLGLAGGDIFF.